What follows are 31 T cell receptor beta chains derived from one specimen sequenced in a study of OX40 agonist ivuxolimab in advanced cancers. The data were produced by immunoSEQ multiplex PCR, yet TCRdb's version contains in-frame clones alone and is incomplete. The profile shows about 100,000 clones, about nine tenths of them singletons. This specimen was CD4+ or CD8+ T cells sorted from blood, taken in a trial of the OX40 agonist ivuxolimab. The receptors here all came from an adult with an advanced solid tumor such as melanoma, head and neck, liver or kidney cancer.

The V call is TRBV27, the J call TRBJ2-7; TRBD1 matches at 7 bases. Germline loops: CDR1 MNHEY, CDR2 SMNVEV (reference sequence). Trimming at V came to 6 bases and at J to 2 bases, leaving 7 bases not matched to a gene. The CDR3 runs 14 residues. CDR3 sequence (DNA): TGTGCCAGCAGGGGACAGCAACGTACCTACGAGCAGTACTTC. As protein: CASRGQQRTYEQYF.

The chain combines TRBV29-1 with TRBJ1-2; unclear D gene. CDR1 and CDR2 from the germline V gene are SQVTM and ANQGSEA. The CDR3 has 13 amino acids. Trimming pared 0 bases from V and 4 bases from J, leaving 9 bases between. CDR3 coding DNA: TGCAGCGTTGAAGACCCCTGGGGCTATGGCTACACCTTC. Translating it yields CSVEDPWGYGYTF.

CDR3 amino acids: CAGNRGSGDTQYF. The DNA of the CDR3 is TGTGCCGGAAACAGGGGGTCCGGAGATACGCAGTATTTT. This chain links TRBV30 with TRBJ2-3; 8 bases match TRBD1. The CDR3 has 13 amino acids. Germline-derived CDR1 and CDR2 are GTSNPN and SVGIG (reference sequence). The J segment lost 5 bases and the V segment lost 8 bases, leaving 9 bases of the junction unmatched.

The chain employs TRBV5-4 and TRBJ1-1; D is possibly TRBD1 (6 bases). The V gene's germline CDR1 is SGHNT and CDR2 YYREEE (reference sequence). V was shortened by 4 bases and J by 6 bases, with 22 bases between the two germline ends. The CDR3 has 16 amino acids. The CDR3, as DNA: TGTGCCAGCAGCCTGGGTAGTAGGGGGGCGCAATCTGAAGCTTTCTTT. Its protein is CASSLGSRGAQSEAFF.

This clone was picked up one time. The chain links TRBV7-2 to TRBJ1-2; D is unclear. CDR1 is SGHTA and CDR2 is FQGNSA in the germline V gene. The CDR3 loop spans 16 amino acids. The V gene lost 2 bases and the J gene lost 0 bases, with 13 bases spanning the gap. CDR3: CASSLRVGQSNYGYTF. The CDR3 DNA reads TGTGCCAGCAGCTTAAGGGTCGGCCAGTCTAACTATGGCTACACCTTC.

A single count supports this clone. The chain recombines TRBV11-2 with TRBJ2-3; tentatively, D is TRBD2 (5 bases). This CDR3 is built from 14 residues. Germline lookup yields CDR1 SGHAT and CDR2 FQNNGV. Trimming took 3 bases from V and 4 from J, leaving 11 bases between them. CDR3 loop: CASSLSGLSDTQYF. Written as DNA, the CDR3 is TGTGCCAGCAGCTTGTCCGGACTTTCAGATACGCAGTATTTT.

The CDR3 protein is CAVKETRGGYNSPLHF. CDR3 nucleotides: TGTGCCGTAAAAGAAACTCGGGGGGGGTATAATTCACCCCTCCACTTT. The rearrangement joins TRBV30 to TRBJ1-6, with D perhaps matching TRBD1 (5 bases). Trimming took 8 bases from V and 4 from J, leaving 21 bases between them. The germline gives CDR1 GTSNPN, CDR2 SVGIG (reference sequence). The CDR3 consists of 16 residues.

Notes on this clone: A read error may produce the germline difference seen at one junction end. The same CDR3 arises from other DNA sequences in this sample as well. This chain connects TRBV5-1 to TRBJ2-2; weak D call: TRBD2 (5 bases). In germline, CDR1 is SGHRS, CDR2 YFSETQ. CDR3 length: 16 amino acids. Here the CDR3 DNA reads TGCGCTAGCAGCTTGGCCGAGCACACGGGGACCGGGGAGCTGTTTTTT. The encoded protein is CASSLAEHTGTGELFF.

The genes are TRBV10-3 and TRBJ2-7; possibly TRBD1 or TRBD2 for D (5 bases each). Germline V gives CDR1 ENHRY, CDR2 SYGVKD. The CDR3 length is 15 residues. With 3 bases removed from V and 6 bases from J, the gap between germline ends came to 18 bases. The CDR3 DNA reads TGTGCCATCAGTGATCCAGCAGGGAGTTCAGGCGAGCAGTACTTC. Translated: CAISDPAGSSGEQYF.

The chain recombines TRBV11-1 with TRBJ2-3; D remains ambiguous. This CDR3 has 11 residues. Trimming removed 2 bases at V and 3 bases at J, with 0 bases between. In germline, CDR1 is SGHAT, CDR2 FQDESV (reference sequence). This CDR3 is CASSLTDTQYF. In DNA, the CDR3 is TGTGCCAGCAGCTTAACAGATACGCAGTATTTT.

V usage is TRBV5-1 and J usage is TRBJ1-5; no firm D call. Germline-derived CDR1 and CDR2 are SGHRS and YFSETQ. This CDR3 region has 13 residues. V dropped 7 bases and J dropped 5 bases, with 13 bases sitting between them. The CDR3 loop is CASARGEDQPQHF. The CDR3 DNA reads TGCGCCAGCGCTCGCGGGGAAGATCAGCCCCAGCATTTT. The entire variable domain, with the rest obtained from reference TRBV5-1 and TRBJ1-5, is as follows: KAGVTQTPRYLIKTRGQQVTLSCSPISGHRSVSWYQQTPGQGLQFLFEYFSETQRNKGNFPGRFSGRQFSNSRSEMNVSTLELGDSALYLCASARGEDQPQHFGDGTRLSIL.

The chain combines TRBV27 with TRBJ1-2, with no clear D. The CDR3 is 16 amino acids. Between the trimmed V and J ends, which lost 5 bases and 8 bases, there was a span of 24 bases. CDR1 is MNHEY and CDR2 is SMNVEV in the germline V gene (reference sequence). This chain's CDR3 is CASSSLTATSARGYTF. CDR3 DNA: TGTGCCAGCAGTAGCCTGACCGCCACATCAGCGAGAGGCTACACCTTC.

The V call is TRBV5-1, the J call TRBJ2-1; no definite D call. The CDR3 extends over 15 amino acids. The V end lost 3 bases, the J end lost 6 bases, and 16 bases lay between the germline ends. Germline V CDR1 and CDR2: SGHRS, YFSETQ. CDR3 loop: CASSSYLRSINEQFF. The CDR3 DNA reads TGCGCCAGCAGCTCCTACTTACGTTCTATCAATGAGCAGTTCTTC.

The CDR3 region has the DNA TGTGCCTGGAGTCGTCCCGGGACTAACACCTACGAGCAGTACTTC. Protein product: CAWSRPGTNTYEQYF. This chain connects TRBV30 to TRBJ2-7; TRBD2 agrees at 7 bases. Germline CDR1 reads GTSNPN; CDR2 reads SVGIG (reference sequence). The CDR3 has 15 residues. The ends lost 2 bases at V and 2 bases at J; junction bases unmatched: 9.

Concerning this clone itself: Other nucleotide sequences from this sample produce the same CDR3. The V and J genes are TRBV6-5 and TRBJ1-1; D remains unclear. V shed 2 bases and J shed 2 bases, with 6 bases lying between them. CDR1 MNHEY and CDR2 SVGAGI come from the germline V gene. The CDR3 has 13 residues. The CDR3 nucleotides are TGTGCCAGCAGTTACAACAGAAACACTGAAGCTTTCTTT. Amino acids: CASSYNRNTEAFF.

This clone was detected once. CDR3 in amino acids: CASSLKGAGLAGGPGYNEQFF. Here the CDR3 DNA reads TGTGCCAGCAGCTTAAAGGGAGCGGGACTAGCGGGAGGGCCGGGGTACAATGAGCAGTTCTTC. V gene TRBV7-8 combines with J gene TRBJ2-1; 16 nucleotides match TRBD2. The junction had 14 bases not matched to a gene; V was cut back by 2 bases and J by 4 bases. Germline V gives CDR1 SGHVS, CDR2 FQNEAQ. This CDR3 region has 21 residues.

The chain joins TRBV27 to TRBJ2-1; perhaps TRBD2 as D (5 bases). Trimming cost V 5 bases and J 13 bases, with 24 bases left between them. The CDR3 runs 15 residues. Germline V gene data show CDR1 as MNHEY and CDR2 as SMNVEV (reference sequence). The DNA of the CDR3 is TGTGCCAGCAGTCCCCAAACCAGACTTGTTGCGGGCCAGTTCTTC. Its translation is CASSPQTRLVAGQFF.

V and J are TRBV6-6 and TRBJ2-7; unclear D gene. V was cut by 6 bases and J by 0 bases, with 12 bases left in between. The CDR3 is 14 amino acids. CDR1 is MNHNY and CDR2 is SVGAGI in the germline V gene (reference sequence). The CDR3 DNA follows: TGTGCCAGCAGCACACCAAGAGGCTCCTACGAGCAGTACTTC. Residues: CASSTPRGSYEQYF.

The chain uses TRBV29-1 and TRBJ2-1, with D unclear. This CDR3 comprises 10 residues. The germline CDR1 and CDR2 sequences are SQVTM and ANQGSEA. The ends were cut back, 7 bases at V and 10 bases at J, with 11 bases in the middle. The CDR3 spells CSARHAEQFF. CDR3 in DNA: TGCAGCGCCCGGCATGCAGAGCAGTTCTTC.

The genes are TRBV4-2 and TRBJ2-7; 7 nucleotides agree with TRBD2. Germline V lookup: CDR1 LGHNA, CDR2 YNFKEQ. CDR3 length equals 15 residues. V shed 0 bases, J shed 6 bases, and the junction held 8 bases outside the gene matches. CDR3 sequence: CASSQEKGGGFEQYF. CDR3 DNA sequence: TGTGCCAGCAGCCAAGAAAAGGGCGGGGGATTCGAGCAGTACTTC.

This clone was seen just once. This rearrangement joins TRBV5-4 to TRBJ2-7; 7 positions match TRBD1. V lost 3 bases and J lost 4; bases outside the gene matches: 4. Per germline, CDR1 SGHNT and CDR2 YYREEE (reference sequence). CDR3 length: 13 amino acids. CDR3 residues: CASSSDREYEQYF. CDR3 DNA: TGTGCCAGCAGCTCTGACAGGGAATACGAGCAGTACTTC.

This rearrangement joins TRBV7-8 to TRBJ2-7; 10 nucleotides align to TRBD2. CDR3 length equals 15 residues. The germline gives CDR1 SGHVS, CDR2 FQNEAQ. V was pared by 2 bases and J by 5 bases, with 6 bases of the junction left unmatched. This chain's CDR3 is CASSLLAGEANEQYF. The CDR3 DNA is TGTGCCAGCAGCTTACTAGCGGGGGAGGCTAACGAGCAGTACTTC.

This sequence joins TRBV6-4 and TRBJ1-5, with unresolved D. This CDR3 has 15 residues. From germline, CDR1 is MRHNA and CDR2 SNTAGT. Trimming cost V 8 bases and J 2 bases, with 16 bases left between them. For the CDR3, the DNA is TGTGCCAGCGCCCTGGAAGAGGGCGGCAATCAGCCCCAGCATTTT. As protein: CASALEEGGNQPQHF.

The chain has TRBV5-3 and TRBJ2-7; the D is unclear. TRBV5-3 is identified as an open reading frame with a role that is uncertain. V was pared by 9 bases and J by 5 bases, with 6 bases between. The CDR3 extends over 9 amino acids. The CDR3 DNA reads as TGTGCCATCCCGGACGAGCAGTACTTC. The encoded protein is CAIPDEQYF.

The chain couples TRBV2 to TRBJ1-2, with a possible D match to TRBD1 (6 bases). CDR1 and CDR2 (germline): SNHLY, FYNNEI. Trimming stripped 4 bases from V and 5 bases from J, with 8 bases between. The CDR3 spans 12 residues. In DNA form, the CDR3 reads TGTGCCAGCAGTGGGACAGCTTATGGCTACACCTTC. It is translated as CASSGTAYGYTF.

The J gene is TRBJ1-2, the V gene TRBV7-7; D gene unclear. The CDR3 is 11 residues long. Germline V gene data show CDR1 as SSHAT and CDR2 as FNYEAQ (reference sequence). Trimming took 11 bases from V and 5 from J, leaving 12 bases between them. The CDR3 is CAPPFDYGYTF. As DNA, the CDR3 is TGTGCCCCCCCGTTTGATTATGGCTACACCTTC.

The rearrangement uses TRBV28 and TRBJ1-4, with TRBD1 matching over 10 bases. Germline CDR1 MDHEN, CDR2 SYDVKM. V gave up 4 bases and J gave up 8 bases; unmatched junction bases: 4. CDR3 length: 14 residues. CDR3 coding DNA: TGTGCCAGCAGTTCGGGGACAGGGGTAGAAAAACTGTTTTTT. Encoded protein: CASSSGTGVEKLFF.

The CDR3 spells CANRRGQGKETQYF. The CDR3 coding sequence is TGTGCCAACCGACGGGGACAGGGAAAAGAGACCCAGTACTTC. The V call is TRBV21-1, the J call TRBJ2-5; TRBD1 is the table's D call, not checked against the DNA. TRBV21-1 is described as a pseudogene. There are 14 residues in the CDR3.

The chain recombines TRBV5-4 with TRBJ1-4; a weak D match, TRBD1 (5 bases). CDR1 SGHNT and CDR2 YYREEE come from the germline V gene (reference sequence). V gave up 2 bases and J gave up 1 base, with 12 bases separating them. The CDR3 has 16 residues. This CDR3 reads CASSFTRGGTNEKLFF. As DNA, the CDR3 is TGTGCCAGCAGCTTCACTCGGGGGGGAACTAATGAAAAACTGTTTTTT.

Worth noting for this clone: A read error is likely, as this CDR3 ends without the conserved phenylalanine or tryptophan. It is unclear where the CDR3 begins or ends on the DNA, so no DNA is shown, and the CDR3 is as TCRdb lists it. V and J are TRBV15 and TRBJ1-1. The germline gives CDR1 LNHNV, CDR2 YYDKDF (reference sequence). A total of 13 residues make up the CDR3, ends included. The CDR3 is CATSTGTSPLKLT.

V gene TRBV5-4 combines with J gene TRBJ2-2; no clear D. The CDR3 totals 13 residues. Trimming shortened V by 0 bases and J by 5 bases, and 5 bases separated the two germline ends. Germline CDR1 is SGHNT and CDR2 is YYREEE (reference sequence). CDR3 sequence reads: CASSLGPTGELFF. CDR3 sequence (DNA): TGTGCCAGCAGCTTGGGCCCAACCGGGGAGCTGTTTTTT.